Following are 27 T cell receptor beta chains from one sample sequenced in a study of blood T cells in healthy people across ages. A second PCR of 7 to 11 cycles used a sample-barcoded 5' primer and a J-beta primer mix. MiXCR, applied by TCRdb to the 5' RACE reads, yields one record per CDR3 protein. The repertoire holds 800,000 to 1,300,000 distinct CDR3 sequences, with approximately 26% as singletons. These data were also reused for a study on T cells of mothers and their children.

Sequences were obtained from blood. These receptors originate from a girl under 10 years old in good health.

This clonotype was seen more than once but under ten times. The chain is built from TRBV5-1 and TRBJ1-3; unclear D gene. The CDR3 has 16 residues. CDR1 and CDR2 from the germline V gene are SGHRS and YFSETQ. Trimming took 0 bases from V and 0 from J, leaving 10 bases between them. CDR3 sequence reads: CASSLGAANSGNTIYF. Written as DNA, the CDR3 is TGCGCCAGCAGCTTGGGGGCGGCGAACTCTGGAAACACCATATATTTT.

The V and J genes are TRBV29-1 and TRBJ1-3; no reliable D call. The ends were cut back, 0 bases at V and 4 bases at J, with 13 bases in the middle. Per the germline V gene, CDR1 is SQVTM and CDR2 is ANQGSEA. There are 15 residues in the CDR3. The CDR3 loop is CSVEDRRWGGNTIYF. CDR3 coding DNA: TGCAGCGTTGAAGATCGGAGATGGGGAGGAAACACCATATATTTT.

In its sample, this clonotype was seen a few times. The V gene is TRBV15, the J gene TRBJ1-5; D possibly corresponds to TRBD1 (5 bases). CDR1 is LNHNV, CDR2 YYDKDF, per germline (reference sequence). CDR3 length: 15 residues. V gave up 5 bases and J gave up 4 bases, with 15 bases separating them. The CDR3 DNA is TGTGCCACCAGCGACCCAAGGGCAGGGAATCAGCCCCAGCATTTT. It encodes CATSDPRAGNQPQHF.

This clonotype appeared a single time. The chain has TRBV24-1 and TRBJ2-6, with 9 nucleotides matching TRBD1. The CDR3 loop spans 17 amino acids. With V trimmed by 6 bases and J by 1 base, 6 bases remained unmatched. Germline CDR1 and CDR2: KGHDR and SFDVKD. The CDR3 reads CATSRGTGKSGANVLTF. The CDR3 DNA sequence: TGTGCCACCAGTCGCGGGACAGGGAAATCTGGGGCCAACGTCCTGACTTTC.

The chain uses TRBV7-2 and TRBJ2-3; either TRBD1 or TRBD2 may fit D (5 bases each). V was clipped by 5 bases and J by 4 bases, with 13 bases between them. This CDR3 comprises 14 residues. The germline gives CDR1 SGHTA, CDR2 FQGNSA. The CDR3 loop reads CASSRRQGPDTQYF. For the CDR3, the DNA is TGTGCCAGCAGCCGCCGCCAGGGACCAGATACGCAGTATTTT.

This clonotype turned up a few times. J is TRBJ1-1 and V is TRBV20-1; D is unclear. Germline CDR1 and CDR2: DFQATT and SNEGSKA (reference sequence). Trimming left V 3 bases short and J 6 bases short, with 11 bases between. This CDR3 contains 12 residues. This chain's CDR3 is CSASLRRAEAFF. The CDR3 DNA is TGCAGTGCTAGCCTACGACGGGCTGAAGCTTTCTTT.

This clonotype occurred a few times. The CDR3 DNA is TGTGCCAGCAGCCGCGCCTCAGCAAACACTGAAGCTTTCTTT. Translating it yields CASSRASANTEAFF. This rearrangement joins TRBV3-1 to TRBJ1-1; the D is unclear. Looked up from germline, CDR1 is LGHDT and CDR2 is YNNKEL (reference sequence). The V gene lost 4 bases and the J gene lost 2 bases, with 11 bases spanning the gap. The CDR3 is made up of 14 amino acids.

In this sample, this clonotype turned up many times. One end of the junction varies from germline; a read error may be responsible. The V call is TRBV6-5, the J call TRBJ2-5; D not certain. The CDR3 is made up of 13 amino acids. Per the germline V gene, CDR1 is MNHEY and CDR2 is SVGAGI. In DNA, the CDR3 is TGTGCCAGCAGTCCCCGCGACCAGGAGACCCAGTACTTC. It yields the protein CASSPRDQETQYF.

This clonotype was recorded a few times. One end of the junction does not line up with germline, which may come from a read error. This chain connects TRBV28 to TRBJ2-5; D remains unclear. The germline V gene encodes CDR1 MDHEN and CDR2 SYDVKM. The CDR3 extends over 14 amino acids. CDR3 coding DNA: TGTGCCAGCACTTTAGGGATCTCGAGGGAGACCCAGTACTTC. Its translation: CASTLGISRETQYF. The full variable domain, its missing parts supplied by reference TRBV28 and TRBJ2-5, is DVKVTQSSRYLVKRTGEKVFLECVQDMDHENMFWYRQDPGLGLRLIYFSYDVKMKEKGDIPEGYSVSREKKERFSLILESASTNQTSMYLCASTLGISRETQYFGPGTRLLVL.

This chain connects TRBV28 to TRBJ1-2, with D hard to call. The germline CDR1 and CDR2 sequences are MDHEN and SYDVKM. The V gene lost 5 bases and the J gene lost 0 bases, with 13 bases spanning the gap. The CDR3 sequence is 15 residues long. The CDR3 DNA reads as TGTGCCAGCAGTCTGACGCACAGAGCTAACTATGGCTACACCTTC. This sequence encodes CASSLTHRANYGYTF.

This chain uses TRBV7-2 with TRBJ2-5; no clear D gene. Germline assignment: CDR1 SGHTA and CDR2 FQGNSA. The V and J ends lost 1 base and 10 bases respectively, with 4 bases between them. The CDR3 sequence is 10 residues long. CDR3 sequence reads: CASSLDDQYF. The CDR3 bases are TGTGCCAGCAGCTTAGATGACCAGTACTTC.

This clonotype appeared a few times. The rearrangement links TRBV28 to TRBJ2-7, with D possibly being TRBD2 (5 bases). The germline gives CDR1 MDHEN, CDR2 SYDVKM. This CDR3 is built from 12 residues. The V gene lost 7 bases and the J gene lost 5 bases, with 12 bases spanning the gap. CDR3 sequence: CASKPLRDEQYF. The CDR3 nucleotides read TGTGCCAGCAAGCCCCTGAGGGACGAGCAGTACTTC.

The rearrangement joins TRBV4-1 to TRBJ2-5; D remains unclear. The tail of the sequence fits TRBJ2-7 better, so the J call may be wrong. CDR3 length equals 15 residues. Germline assignment: CDR1 MGHRA and CDR2 YSYEKL. CDR3: CASSQVPGVGDEQYF. The CDR3 bases are TGCGCCAGCAGCCAAGTTCCTGGGGTTGGGGACGAGCAGTACTTC.

Details on this clonotype: A read error may account for a junction end that differs from germline. The chain employs TRBV7-2 and TRBJ2-3; D is possibly TRBD2 (5 bases). The CDR3 sequence is 15 residues long. Looked up from germline, CDR1 is SGHTA and CDR2 is FQGNSA. The CDR3 nucleotides read TGTGCCAGCAGCCTGGGGAGCGGTTACACAGACACGCAGTATTTT. Translating it yields CASSLGSGYTDTQYF.

The rearrangement uses TRBV7-9 and TRBJ2-1; the D gene is possibly TRBD2 (6 bases). Germline lookup yields CDR1 SEHNR and CDR2 FQNEAQ (reference sequence). This CDR3 region has 14 residues. Trimming cost V 6 bases and J 4 bases, with 13 bases left between them. The CDR3 bases are TGTGCCAGCAGTACTTCTAGCGCGTACAATGAGCAGTTCTTC. Its protein is CASSTSSAYNEQFF.

This clonotype was detected a few times. The genes are TRBV4-3 and TRBJ1-1; a weak D match, TRBD1 (5 bases). The V end lost 0 bases, the J end lost 4 bases, and 9 bases lay between the germline ends. Germline V lookup: CDR1 LGHNA, CDR2 YSLEER. This CDR3 is built from 14 residues. The CDR3, as DNA: TGCGCCAGCAGCCAAGATCATGGGGCCACTGAAGCTTTCTTT. Translated, it gives CASSQDHGATEAFF.

The V call is TRBV27, the J call TRBJ2-7; D uncertain. This CDR3 comprises 13 residues. CDR1 and CDR2 (germline): MNHEY, SMNVEV (reference sequence). V was shortened by 2 bases and J by 4 bases, with 9 bases between the two germline ends. CDR3 DNA sequence: TGTGCCAGCAGTTTACAGGAAGAGTACGAGCAGTACTTC. It encodes CASSLQEEYEQYF.

This clonotype was counted a few times. The chain is built from TRBV28 and TRBJ2-2; weak D call: TRBD2 (6 bases). The CDR3 loop spans 14 amino acids. Per the germline V gene, CDR1 is MDHEN and CDR2 is SYDVKM. The V and J ends lost 5 bases and 7 bases respectively, with 14 bases between them. CDR3 sequence (DNA): TGTGCCAGCAGTCCTTGGGACTTTCGCGGGGAGCTGTTTTTT. Translating gives CASSPWDFRGELFF.

This clonotype occurred once. The chain recombines TRBV29-1 with TRBJ1-1, with D possibly being TRBD1 (6 bases). Between the trimmed V and J ends, which lost 6 bases and 6 bases, there was a span of 17 bases. Looked up from germline, CDR1 is SQVTM and CDR2 is ANQGSEA. This CDR3 contains 13 residues. The CDR3 nucleotides read TGCAGCGTCAACAGGGTAATCGCCCCTGAAGCTTTCTTT. It yields the protein CSVNRVIAPEAFF.

This clonotype was detected only a few times. The chain uses TRBV25-1 and TRBJ2-5; D unresolved. The J call could be wrong; TRBJ2-7 is a better fit for the DNA end. The length of the CDR3 is 13 residues. In germline, CDR1 is MGHDK, CDR2 SYGVNS. The CDR3 sequence: CASSGLLLGEQYF. CDR3 DNA sequence: TGTGCCAGCAGTGGCCTACTCTTGGGCGAGCAGTACTTC.

The table lists this clonotype with a few counts. The V and J genes are TRBV12-3 or TRBV12-4 and TRBJ2-1, with a weak D call TRBD2 (6 bases). V was cut by 6 bases and J by 10 bases, with 10 bases left in between. The CDR3 has 11 amino acids. CDR3 amino acids: CASSRDWEQFF. The CDR3 nucleotides are TGTGCCAGCAGCCGGGACTGGGAGCAGTTCTTC.

This clonotype was found a few times. V gene TRBV6-2 or TRBV6-3 combines with J gene TRBJ1-4; D is undetermined. The germline V gene encodes CDR1 MNHEY and CDR2 SVGEGT. The CDR3 length is 11 residues. Trimming pared 8 bases from V and 8 bases from J, leaving 9 bases between. CDR3 DNA: TGTGCCAGCCTGGATGGGGAAAAACTGTTTTTT. Amino acids: CASLDGEKLFF.

The gene calls are TRBV29-1 and TRBJ2-5, with 12 bases aligning to TRBD2. V lost 8 bases and J lost 5; bases outside the gene matches: 3. This CDR3 is built from 12 residues. Germline V gene sequence: CDR1 SQVTM, CDR2 ANQGSEA. In DNA form, the CDR3 reads TGCAGCATAGGGACTAGCGGGGAGACCCAGTACTTC. Protein product: CSIGTSGETQYF.

This clonotype appeared a few times. This sequence joins TRBV4-1 and TRBJ1-2; possible D gene TRBD1, 5 bases. Trimming took 7 bases from V and 5 from J, leaving 20 bases between them. The V gene's germline CDR1 is MGHRA and CDR2 YSYEKL. The CDR3 length is 15 residues. CDR3 amino acids: CASTIERGLAYGYTF. CDR3 sequence (DNA): TGCGCCAGCACCATCGAGAGGGGCTTGGCGTATGGCTACACCTTC.

The chain has TRBV20-1 and TRBJ1-4, with a tentative D call TRBD1 (6 bases). Trimming shortened V by 0 bases and J by 10 bases, and 18 bases separated the two germline ends. There are 15 residues in the CDR3. Germline V gives CDR1 DFQATT, CDR2 SNEGSKA (reference sequence). Here the CDR3 reads CSARELGGSLPKLFF. For the CDR3, the DNA is TGCAGTGCTAGAGAGTTGGGGGGCTCTCTTCCAAAACTGTTTTTT.

This clonotype was detected many times. The rearrangement links TRBV9 to TRBJ2-5, with 11 positions matching TRBD1. There are 15 residues in the CDR3. V was pared by 3 bases and J by 5 bases, with 6 bases of the junction left unmatched. Germline V gives CDR1 SGDLS, CDR2 YYNGEE. This CDR3 is CASSAGTGGGETQYF. CDR3 DNA: TGTGCCAGCAGCGCCGGGACAGGGGGAGGGGAGACCCAGTACTTC.

The chain carries TRBV9 and TRBJ1-5; a weak D match, TRBD1 (6 bases). CDR1 and CDR2 (germline): SGDLS, YYNGEE. The V gene lost 3 bases and the J gene lost 10 bases, with 14 bases spanning the gap. There are 13 residues in the CDR3. The CDR3: CASSAQGGGPQHF. The DNA of the CDR3 is TGTGCCAGCAGCGCTCAGGGAGGGGGACCCCAGCATTTT.